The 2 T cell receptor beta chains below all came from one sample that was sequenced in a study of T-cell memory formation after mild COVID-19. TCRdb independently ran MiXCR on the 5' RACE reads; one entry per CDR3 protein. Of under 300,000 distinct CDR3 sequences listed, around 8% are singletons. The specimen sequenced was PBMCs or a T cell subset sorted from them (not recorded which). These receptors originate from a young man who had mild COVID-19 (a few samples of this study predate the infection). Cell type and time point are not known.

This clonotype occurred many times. The CDR3 nucleotides read TGTGCCACCCTTAATGAAAAACTGTTTTTT. Translated: CATLNEKLFF. This chain joins TRBV7-9 and TRBJ1-4; D is ambiguous. The germline CDR1 and CDR2 sequences are SEHNR and FQNEAQ (reference sequence). V was cut by 10 bases and J by 4 bases, with 4 bases left in between. CDR3 length equals 10 residues.

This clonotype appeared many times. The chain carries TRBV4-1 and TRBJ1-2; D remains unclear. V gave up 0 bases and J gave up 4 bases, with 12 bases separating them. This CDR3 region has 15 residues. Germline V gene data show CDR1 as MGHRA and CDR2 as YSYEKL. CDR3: CASSQEGRARYGYTF. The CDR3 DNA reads TGCGCCAGCAGCCAAGAAGGCCGCGCGCGCTATGGCTACACCTTC.